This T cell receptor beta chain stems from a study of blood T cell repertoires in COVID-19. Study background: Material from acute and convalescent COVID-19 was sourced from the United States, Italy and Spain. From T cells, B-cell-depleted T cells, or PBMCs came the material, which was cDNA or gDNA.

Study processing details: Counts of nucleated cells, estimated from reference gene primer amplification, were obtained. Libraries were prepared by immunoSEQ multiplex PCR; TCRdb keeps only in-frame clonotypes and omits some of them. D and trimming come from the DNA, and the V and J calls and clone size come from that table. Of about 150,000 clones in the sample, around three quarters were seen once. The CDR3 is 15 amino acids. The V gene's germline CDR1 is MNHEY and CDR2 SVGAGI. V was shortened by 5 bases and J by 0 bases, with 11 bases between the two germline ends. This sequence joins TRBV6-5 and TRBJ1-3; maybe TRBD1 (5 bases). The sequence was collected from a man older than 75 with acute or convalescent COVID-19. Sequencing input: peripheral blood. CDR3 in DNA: TGTGCCAGCAGTCTAGGACACTTCTCTGGAAACACCATATATTTT. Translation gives CASSLGHFSGNTIYF.